These 9 T cell receptor beta chains originate from one sample sequenced in a study of spatial heterogeneity in lung cancer. MiXCR, run by TCRdb on the 5' RACE reads, gives a single entry per CDR3 protein. Counted here are around 26,000 distinct CDR3 sequences, roughly 6.9% occurring once; the ten biggest clones make up over 11%. Indicated time point: sample taken at primary tumor resection. Unsorted samples of tumor, nontumor lung or frozen PBMC had their whole RNA sequenced. Material: PBMCs, obtained at surgery. The receptors come from a male donor with early-stage non-small cell lung cancer.

There are many counts of this clonotype. This sequence joins TRBV19 and TRBJ1-1; D may be TRBD1 (5 bases). From germline, CDR1 is LNHDA and CDR2 SQIVND (reference sequence). V lost 6 bases and J lost 5, with 16 bases in between. CDR3 length: 14 amino acids. CDR3 region: CASSQSGGSTEAFF. The CDR3 region has the DNA TGTGCCAGTAGCCAATCGGGGGGGAGTACTGAAGCTTTCTTT. The variable domain in full, completed from reference TRBV19 and TRBJ1-1, reads DGGITQSPKYLFRKEGQNVTLSCEQNLNHDAMYWYRQDPGQGLRLIYYSQIVNDFQKGDIAEGYSVSREKKESFPLTVTSAQKNPTAFYLCASSQSGGSTEAFFGQGTRLTVV.

As DNA, the CDR3 is TGTGCCAGCAGCCCGCGGACAGGGCAAGAGACCCAGTACTTC. It specifies CASSPRTGQETQYF. The chain uses TRBV7-3 and TRBJ2-5; 8 nucleotides match TRBD1. Germline V gives CDR1 SGHTA, CDR2 FQGTGA. CDR3 size: 14 residues. J gave up 2 bases and V 5 bases, and 4 bases lay outside the gene matches. The full variable domain, with the rest looked up from reference TRBV7-3 and TRBJ2-5, is GAGVSQTPSNKVTEKGKYVELRCDPISGHTALYWYRQSLGQGPEFLIYFQGTGAADDSGLPNDRFFAVRPEGSVSTLKIQRTERGDSAVYLCASSPRTGQETQYFGPGTRLLVL.

V is TRBV7-9 and J is TRBJ2-4, with TRBD1 as a possible D gene (5 bases). CDR1 and CDR2 from the germline V gene are SEHNR and FQNEAQ (reference sequence). The V and J ends lost 5 bases and 4 bases respectively, with 12 bases between them. This CDR3 comprises 14 residues. The CDR3 sequence is CASSPDSIKNIQYF. The CDR3 coding sequence is TGTGCCAGCAGCCCTGACAGTATTAAAAACATTCAGTACTTC.

This clonotype was observed at least ten times. This chain connects TRBV7-8 to TRBJ1-2, with D uncertain. Trimming cost V 1 base and J 4 bases, with 10 bases left between them. Germline loops: CDR1 SGHVS, CDR2 FQNEAQ. The CDR3 is made up of 14 amino acids. The CDR3 here is CASSLESGFYGYTF. In nucleotides, the CDR3 is TGTGCCAGCAGCTTAGAATCCGGGTTCTATGGCTACACCTTC. Full variable domain (remainder filled in from reference TRBV7-8 and TRBJ1-2): GAGVSQSPRYKVAKRGQDVALRCDPISGHVSLFWYQQALGQGPEFLTYFQNEAQLDKSGLPSDRFFAERPEGSVSTLKIQRTQQEDSAVYLCASSLESGFYGYTFGSGTRLTVV.

This clonotype showed up many times. The V call is TRBV20-1, the J call TRBJ1-1, with D perhaps TRBD1 (5 bases). From germline, CDR1 is DFQATT and CDR2 SNEGSKA (reference sequence). The CDR3 spans 12 residues. The germline V and J ends were trimmed by 3 bases and 4 bases, with 9 bases remaining between them. This CDR3 is CSASRRGTEAFF. For the CDR3, the DNA is TGCAGTGCTAGTCGTAGGGGCACTGAAGCTTTCTTT.

This clonotype was counted a few times. V usage is TRBV6-5 and J usage is TRBJ1-2; 9 bases fit TRBD1. Germline assignment: CDR1 MNHEY and CDR2 SVGAGI. The CDR3 sequence is 18 residues long. Losses at the gene ends were 0 bases for V and 4 bases for J; bases not matched to a gene: 12. The CDR3 coding sequence is TGTGCCAGCAGTTACTCGGGTCCCGGGACAGGGATCGGCTATGGCTACACCTTC. This sequence encodes CASSYSGPGTGIGYGYTF.

The chain is built from TRBV5-6 and TRBJ2-3; 7 positions agree with TRBD1. The CDR3 runs 17 residues. Germline CDR1 is SGHDT and CDR2 is YYEEEE. The V gene end was trimmed by 3 bases and the J gene end by 2 bases; junction bases not matched to a gene: 12. The CDR3 region is CASSSLMGTEFTDTQYF. CDR3 DNA sequence: TGTGCCAGCAGCTCCCTGATGGGGACAGAATTCACAGATACGCAGTATTTT.

Judged by abundance, this clonotype is medium-sized. CDR3 protein: CASSDLQETQYF. The CDR3 DNA sequence: TGTGCCAGCAGTGACCTCCAAGAGACCCAGTACTTC. The chain joins TRBV2 to TRBJ2-5, with D unclear. CDR3 length: 12 amino acids. From germline, CDR1 is SNHLY and CDR2 FYNNEI. V was pared by 3 bases and J by 1 base, with 3 bases between.

This clonotype was seen many times. The CDR3 nucleotides read TGTGCCAGCAGCTTAGGGTCCGGGACAGGGGCGAATTCACCCCTCCACTTT. Its translation: CASSLGSGTGANSPLHF. The chain combines TRBV7-9 with TRBJ1-6, with 10 bases aligning to TRBD1. This CDR3 spans 17 amino acids. CDR1 and CDR2 from the germline V gene are SEHNR and FQNEAQ (reference sequence). With 1 base clipped from V and 7 bases from J, the junction kept 7 bases outside the gene matches.